These T cell receptor beta chains were read from a single sample in a study of T cell repertoires in cytomegalovirus infection. These receptors' antigens are unknown. TCRdb called the reads again in MiXCR, with one record for every CDR3 protein. The sample carries a few hundred thousand distinct CDR3 sequences, just under 40% recorded once. The sequencing here drew on cultured PBMCs, taken from culture after CMV antigen stimulation. These receptors were obtained from a human donor in good health (CMV status not recorded). Some clones in this sample may be carry-over from other donors' samples. The CDR3 runs from the conserved cysteine through the conserved F or W. Each record gives: clone size, V gene, J gene, D gene, CDR3 DNA, CDR3 protein. A D gene is named only where the DNA matches it firmly. Where a row states a size, it is once, few, many or the class of an expanded clone; other rows omit it.

few	TRBV4-3	TRBJ2-4	-	TGCGCCAGCAGCCCCGGAGCAGGGTCCAAAAACATTCAGTACTTC	CASSPGAGSKNIQYF
once	TRBV10-3	TRBJ2-3	-	TGTGCCACCGGGAGTGTCGTCAGGGGTCGGTCTGGGTTAAGGGATACGCAGTATTTT	CATGSVVRGRSGLRDTQYF
-	TRBV7-2	TRBJ2-7	-	TGTGCCAGCAGCTTAGCGCTCCAGTCCAGCTCCTACGAGCAGTACTTC	CASSLALQSSSYEQYF
-	TRBV12-3/TRBV12-4	TRBJ1-2	TRBD1	TGTGCCAGCAGTTTCCGTCAGGGGGCGAGGGGCTACACCTTC	CASSFRQGARGYTF
-	TRBV4-1	TRBJ2-5	-	TGTGCCAGCAGCTTGACGTCGGACGGCCAAGAGACCCAGTACTTC	CASSLTSDGQETQYF
-	TRBV20-1	TRBJ2-1	-	TGCAGTGCTCGCGGGCCCCAAAATCTCTACAATGAGCAGTTCTTC	CSARGPQNLYNEQFF
-	TRBV6-5	TRBJ2-1	TRBD2	TGTGCCAGCAGTCAACGCCCGGGACTAGCGGGAGGGCTCTACAATGAGCAGTTCTTC	CASSQRPGLAGGLYNEQFF
many	TRBV7-2	TRBJ1-2	-	TGTGCCAGCAGCTTTAACAGGGTTGGCGGCTACACCTTC	CASSFNRVGGYTF
few	TRBV7-9	TRBJ2-5	-	TGTGCCAGCAGCTCGACAGCTCTTCCTACCCAGTACTTC	CASSSTALPTQYF
many	TRBV7-2	TRBJ2-7	TRBD2	TGTGCCAGCAGCTTAGACGGCGGGGGCTCCTACGAGCAGTACTTC	CASSLDGGGSYEQYF
-	TRBV5-4	TRBJ2-7	TRBD2	TGTGCCAGCAGCTCGCCAACTAGCGGGGGTAGCGAGCAGTACTTC	CASSSPTSGGSEQYF
many	TRBV29-1	TRBJ2-2	TRBD2	TGCAGCGTTCTAGCGGGAGGAATGGGCGGGGAGCTGTTTTTT	CSVLAGGMGGELFF
-	TRBV7-2	TRBJ2-7	-	TGTGCCAGCAGCCCCAATCGATACGAGCAGTACTTC	CASSPNRYEQYF
few	TRBV6-6	TRBJ1-2	TRBD1	TGTGCCAGCAGCCAGGCCGGGACAGGGCAAACAGGCTACACCTTC	CASSQAGTGQTGYTF
few	TRBV20-1	TRBJ1-5	TRBD1	TGCAGTGCTAGAGACGGGACAGGGACTCAGCCCCAGCATTTT	CSARDGTGTQPQHF
-	TRBV28	TRBJ1-5	-	TGTGCCAGCACGGGAGGGGGATTCAATCAGCCCCAGCATTTT	CASTGGGFNQPQHF
few	TRBV6-1	TRBJ2-7	-	TGTGCCAGCACTGTAGTGCCCCCAAACTCCTACGAGCAGTACTTC	CASTVVPPNSYEQYF
-	TRBV2	TRBJ1-1	-	TGTGCCAGCAGTTTCGACACCCCTGAGGCTTTCTTT	CASSFDTPEAFF
few	TRBV6-5	TRBJ1-6	-	TGTGCCAGCAGTTACTCGAAAAGGGCCGCCTATAATTCACCCCTCCACTTT	CASSYSKRAAYNSPLHF
few	TRBV7-8	TRBJ1-6	-	TGTGCCAGCAGCAATCGGGGACCACCCCTCCACTTT	CASSNRGPPLHF
-	TRBV7-6	TRBJ2-4	TRBD1	TGTGCCAGCAGCTTAGTAGAGGACAGGGGGCCATCCCCAACGTATGACAAAAACATTCAGTACTTC	CASSLVEDRGPSPTYDKNIQYF
-	TRBV2	TRBJ2-5	-	TGTGCCAGCAGTCATGACCCTATCAGCGCGGGGAGACCTCAAGAGACCCAGTACTTC	CASSHDPISAGRPQETQYF
-	TRBV28	TRBJ2-5	TRBD2	TGTGCCAGCAGTGGGACTAGCCTTCCCTTCCAAGAGACCCAGTACTTC	CASSGTSLPFQETQYF
few	TRBV19	TRBJ1-5	TRBD1	TGTGCCAGTAGTATCCCGACAGGGGGCCGTCAGCCCCAGCATTTT	CASSIPTGGRQPQHF
-	TRBV2	TRBJ1-5	-	TGTGCCAGCAAATACGGAGGCGGAGGTCAGCCCCAGCATTTT	CASKYGGGGQPQHF
-	TRBV19	TRBJ2-7	-	TGTGCCAGTAGTATAGGGAGACTGGCCTACGAGCAGTACTTC	CASSIGRLAYEQYF
-	TRBV5-1	TRBJ2-2	-	TGCGCCAGCAGCTTGGACAGCACCGGGGAGCTGCTTTTT	CASSLDSTGELLF
-	TRBV7-2	TRBJ1-4	-	TGTGCCAGCAGCCCGACGGGTCCAACTAATGAAAAACTGTTTTTT	CASSPTGPTNEKLFF
few	TRBV5-6	TRBJ2-1	-	TGTGCCAGCAGCTTGGGAAGACATCGGAATGAGCAGTTCTTC	CASSLGRHRNEQFF
-	TRBV12-3/TRBV12-4	TRBJ2-1	-	TGTGCCAGCAGTCCCCGCGGGCGGGACCAGACGGATGAGCAGTTCTTC	CASSPRGRDQTDEQFF
-	TRBV7-2	TRBJ2-5	-	TGTGCCAGCAGCAGACGGACAGAAGAGACCCAGTACTTC	CASSRRTEETQYF
-	TRBV2	TRBJ1-4	-	TGTGCCAGCAGTGAAGCTACGACTAATGAAAAACTGTTTTTT	CASSEATTNEKLFF
few	TRBV5-1	TRBJ2-1	-	TGCGCCAGCAGCTCGGACAGATTCGGCGGGAATGAGCAGTTCTTC	CASSSDRFGGNEQFF
few	TRBV7-4	TRBJ2-6	-	TGTGCCAGCACCCCGGGGGACCGTCAATTCGGGGCCAACGTCCTGACTTTC	CASTPGDRQFGANVLTF
-	TRBV29-1	TRBJ2-5	-	TGCAGCGTTGTACGGGCTACAGGGAGGCTGGAGACCCAGTACTTC	CSVVRATGRLETQYF
few	TRBV7-9	TRBJ2-3	-	TGTGCCAGCAGCTTAGGGCAGTCAGCAGATACGCAGTATTTT	CASSLGQSADTQYF
few	TRBV11-2	TRBJ2-5	TRBD1	TGTGCCAGCGGGACAGAACAAGAGACCCAGTACTTC	CASGTEQETQYF
-	TRBV7-2	TRBJ2-2	TRBD2	TGTGCCAGCAGCCCAGCGGGAAACACCGGGGAGCTGTTTTTT	CASSPAGNTGELFF
few	TRBV12-3/TRBV12-4	TRBJ1-2	-	TGTGCCAGCAGTAAGGGGTCGACTGGCTACACCTTC	CASSKGSTGYTF
few	TRBV9	TRBJ2-3	-	TGTGCCAGCAGCCCGCCGGACCCCACAGATACGCAGTATTTT	CASSPPDPTDTQYF
-	TRBV12-3/TRBV12-4	TRBJ1-3	-	TGTGCCAGCAGTTACGGCCGTCTCTCTGGAAACACCATATATTTT	CASSYGRLSGNTIYF